These 32 T cell receptor beta chains were all obtained from the same sample, sequenced in a study of blood T cell repertoires in COVID-19. Sequencing used immunoSEQ multiplex PCR; TCRdb keeps in-frame clones, though not all of them. The data contain under 60,000 clones, approximately 90% of them singletons. What was sequenced was peripheral blood. The receptor set was obtained from a woman aged 60-70 years with COVID-19, enrolled during active disease.

The rearrangement joins TRBV19 to TRBJ1-1; D gene uncertain. CDR1 is LNHDA, CDR2 SQIVND, per germline (reference sequence). The V end lost 3 bases, the J end lost 1 base, and 6 bases lay between the germline ends. This CDR3 has 13 residues. CDR3 nucleotides: TGTGCCAGTAGTATGGAGGCGAACACTGAAGCTTTCTTT. Translating it yields CASSMEANTEAFF.

DNA for the CDR3: TGCGCCAGCAGCTTGTTACCAGGAGGAAGTAACACTGAAGCTTTCTTT. Translating it yields CASSLLPGGSNTEAFF. The rearrangement joins TRBV5-1 to TRBJ1-1; D remains unclear. Trimming shortened V by 1 base and J by 2 bases, and 15 bases separated the two germline ends. The CDR3 runs 16 residues. Per germline, CDR1 SGHRS and CDR2 YFSETQ.

This clone was recorded only once. The CDR3 region has the DNA TGTGCCAGTAGTGCCGGGTTCCTAATCTACAATGAGCAGTTCTTC. The encoded protein is CASSAGFLIYNEQFF. The rearrangement links TRBV19 to TRBJ2-1, with unresolved D. Germline V lookup: CDR1 LNHDA, CDR2 SQIVND (reference sequence). The CDR3 spans 15 residues. The V end was cut by 5 bases, the J end by 3 bases, with 14 bases between.

V gene TRBV19 combines with J gene TRBJ2-6, with D perhaps matching TRBD1 (5 bases). CDR3 size: 15 residues. Germline-derived CDR1 and CDR2 are LNHDA and SQIVND (reference sequence). Trimming removed 4 bases at V and 0 bases at J, with 7 bases between. CDR3 sequence: CASSTQGSGANVLTF. CDR3 nucleotide sequence: TGTGCCAGTAGTACTCAGGGCTCTGGGGCCAACGTCCTGACTTTC.

This chain links TRBV2 with TRBJ1-2; D gene ambiguous. Deletions cut 6 bases from V and 2 bases from J, with 16 bases between. Looked up from germline, CDR1 is SNHLY and CDR2 is FYNNEI. This CDR3 contains 15 residues. CDR3 coding DNA: TGTGCCAGCAGACCCGGGAGCCGTCGGAACTATGGCTACACCTTC. It encodes CASRPGSRRNYGYTF.

The chain is built from TRBV30 and TRBJ1-1, with D perhaps TRBD1 (5 bases). Germline V CDR1 and CDR2: GTSNPN, SVGIG (reference sequence). This CDR3 region has 13 residues. V lost 0 bases and J 5 bases, leaving 10 bases between the germline ends. CDR3 coding DNA: TGTGCCTGGAGTGTACCCCCAGGGACTGAAGCTTTCTTT. Translation gives CAWSVPPGTEAFF.

The chain uses TRBV19 and TRBJ1-2, with 7 nucleotides matching TRBD1. Germline V lookup: CDR1 LNHDA, CDR2 SQIVND (reference sequence). V gave up 6 bases and J gave up 7 bases; unmatched junction bases: 11. The CDR3 consists of 14 residues. The DNA for the CDR3 is TGTGCCAGTAGAGATCGAGGGGGCGCAAGTGGCTACACCTTC. This sequence encodes CASRDRGGASGYTF.

The chain joins TRBV5-4 to TRBJ1-6; D might be TRBD1 (6 bases). CDR3 length: 16 residues. V gave up 1 base and J gave up 5 bases, with 13 bases separating them. CDR1 SGHNT and CDR2 YYREEE come from the germline V gene (reference sequence). CDR3 in amino acids: CASSLPGQSNNSPLHF. For the CDR3, the DNA is TGTGCCAGCAGCTTGCCAGGACAGTCGAATAATTCACCCCTCCACTTT.

The CDR3 DNA reads TGTGCCAGCACAGCGAGACAGGGCAGCTCCTACGAGCAGTACTTC. The encoded protein is CASTARQGSSYEQYF. The chain is built from TRBV27 and TRBJ2-7; 7 bases are a match to TRBD1. CDR3 size: 15 residues. The germline gives CDR1 MNHEY, CDR2 SMNVEV (reference sequence). Trimming cost V 7 bases and J 0 bases; bases outside gene matches: 9.

V is TRBV5-8 and J is TRBJ2-5, with a tentative D call TRBD2 (6 bases). The length of the CDR3 is 13 residues. Germline CDR1 and CDR2: SGHTS and YDEGEE. V lost 2 bases, J lost 9 bases, and 14 bases lay in between. The CDR3 region is CASSFTGRKSQYF. The CDR3 region has the DNA TGTGCCAGCAGCTTTACGGGGAGGAAGTCCCAGTACTTC.

This sequence joins TRBV12-3 or TRBV12-4 and TRBJ1-2; the D is unclear. The CDR3 sequence is 11 residues long. V lost 5 bases, J lost 6 bases, and 7 bases lay in between. Here the CDR3 reads CASSRGNGYTF. Written as DNA, the CDR3 is TGTGCCAGCAGTCGCGGTAATGGCTACACCTTC.

This chain connects TRBV2 to TRBJ1-5; no definite D call. The V and J ends lost 7 bases and 10 bases respectively, with 14 bases between them. The CDR3 covers 12 residues. Germline-derived CDR1 and CDR2 are SNHLY and FYNNEI. The CDR3 DNA reads TGTGCCAGCACCACCGGTGGAGGTCCCCAGCATTTT. This gives the protein CASTTGGGPQHF.

J is TRBJ1-6 and V is TRBV25-1; unclear D gene. Germline V lookup: CDR1 MGHDK, CDR2 SYGVNS. The CDR3 covers 14 residues. With 7 bases removed from V and 3 bases from J, the gap between germline ends came to 10 bases. CDR3 nucleotides: TGTGCCAGCAAAGAGGGCGTCTATAATTCACCCCTCCACTTT. Protein: CASKEGVYNSPLHF. Looking up the rest from reference TRBV25-1 and TRBJ1-6 gives the full variable domain: EADIYQTPRYLVIGTGKKITLECSQTMGHDKMYWYQQDPGMELHLIHYSYGVNSTEKGDLSSESTVSRIRTEHFPLTLESARPSHTSQYLCASKEGVYNSPLHFGNGTRLTVT.

The V gene is TRBV19, the J gene TRBJ2-3, with TRBD2 matching over 9 bases. Germline trimming cut 10 bases from V and 2 bases from J; bases unmatched to any gene: 4. The CDR3 runs to 13 residues. CDR1 and CDR2 from the germline V gene are LNHDA and SQIVND (reference sequence). The CDR3 coding sequence is TGTGCCACTAGCGGGAAGTACACAGATACGCAGTATTTT. Protein product: CATSGKYTDTQYF. Full variable domain (missing parts from reference TRBV19 and TRBJ2-3): DGGITQSPKYLFRKEGQNVTLSCEQNLNHDAMYWYRQDPGQGLRLIYYSQIVNDFQKGDIAEGYSVSREKKESFPLTVTSAQKNPTAFYLCATSGKYTDTQYFGPGTRLTVL.

The gene calls are TRBV11-2 and TRBJ2-1; 9 nucleotides agree with TRBD2. The V segment lost 5 bases and the J segment 9 bases; nucleotides outside the gene matches: 8. Germline CDR1 reads SGHAT; CDR2 reads FQNNGV. The CDR3 loop spans 14 amino acids. The CDR3 DNA reads TGTGCCAGCAGCCTTAGCGGGAGCACGGGTGAGCAGTTCTTC. It encodes CASSLSGSTGEQFF. Full variable domain (remainder filled in from reference TRBV11-2 and TRBJ2-1): EAGVAQSPRYKIIEKRQSVAFWCNPISGHATLYWYQQILGQGPKLLIQFQNNGVVDDSQLPKDRFSAERLKGVDSTLKIQPAKLEDSAVYLCASSLSGSTGEQFFGPGTRLTVL.

This sequence joins TRBV5-1 and TRBJ2-1; D is perhaps TRBD2 (5 bases). Per the germline V gene, CDR1 is SGHRS and CDR2 is YFSETQ. V was trimmed by 4 bases and J by 6 bases, leaving 14 bases between them. The CDR3 contains 14 residues. Written as DNA, the CDR3 is TGCGCCAGCAGCCCACGGGGAAGCGGCAATGAGCAGTTCTTC. The encoded protein is CASSPRGSGNEQFF. The variable domain in full, with the rest retrieved from reference TRBV5-1 and TRBJ2-1, is KAGVTQTPRYLIKTRGQQVTLSCSPISGHRSVSWYQQTPGQGLQFLFEYFSETQRNKGNFPGRFSGRQFSNSRSEMNVSTLELGDSALYLCASSPRGSGNEQFFGPGTRLTVL.

A single count supports this clone. V usage is TRBV7-8 and J usage is TRBJ2-7; 7 positions agree with TRBD1. CDR1 and CDR2 from the germline V gene are SGHVS and FQNEAQ. J was trimmed by 3 bases and V by 4 bases; bases with no gene match: 3. The CDR3 sequence is 13 residues long. CDR3 bases: TGTGCCAGCAGCTGGGGACAGTACTACGAGCAGTACTTC. It translates to CASSWGQYYEQYF.

The rearrangement uses TRBV15 and TRBJ2-6; tentative D call: TRBD2 (6 bases). The CDR3 consists of 16 residues. Trimming left V 1 base short and J 0 bases short, with 7 bases between. Germline V lookup: CDR1 LNHNV, CDR2 YYDKDF (reference sequence). The CDR3 nucleotides are TGTGCCACCAGCAGAGTGGGGGGCTCTGGGGCCAACGTCCTGACTTTC. Translated: CATSRVGGSGANVLTF. The full variable domain, rest sourced from reference TRBV15 and TRBJ2-6, is DAMVIQNPRYQVTQFGKPVTLSCSQTLNHNVMYWYQQKSSQAPKLLFHYYDKDFNNEADTPDNFQSRRPNTSFCFLDIRSPGLGDTAMYLCATSRVGGSGANVLTFGAGSRLTVL.

This sequence joins TRBV29-1 and TRBJ2-5; 8 bases agree with TRBD1. The CDR3 contains 13 residues. CDR1 is SQVTM and CDR2 is ANQGSEA in the germline V gene. Germline trimming cut 4 bases from V and 7 bases from J; bases unmatched to any gene: 8. Here the CDR3 DNA reads TGCAGCGTTGCCACAGGGGGTAGTGGGACCCAGTACTTC. It translates to CSVATGGSGTQYF.

The chain couples TRBV9 to TRBJ2-5; TRBD1 matches at 7 bases. Germline lookup yields CDR1 SGDLS and CDR2 YYNGEE. The CDR3 length is 14 residues. V lost 3 bases and J lost 4; bases outside the gene matches: 6. As DNA, the CDR3 is TGTGCCAGCAGCGCTACAGGGGTTGGAGAGACCCAGTACTTC. This encodes CASSATGVGETQYF.

In this sample, this clone turned up a few times. The CDR3 nucleotides read TGTGCCAGCAGTGAAACCTTGGGGACTAGCAGTTCAGCCAAAAACATTCAGTACTTC. Protein: CASSETLGTSSSAKNIQYF. The chain joins TRBV6-1 to TRBJ2-4, with 9 bases fitting TRBD2. Germline loops: CDR1 MNHNS, CDR2 SASEGT. CDR3 length: 19 residues. V shed 2 bases, J shed 0 bases, and the junction held 11 bases outside the gene matches.

V and J are TRBV28 and TRBJ2-1; 8 nucleotides align to TRBD2. CDR3 length equals 13 residues. The V gene end was trimmed by 7 bases and the J gene end by 10 bases; junction bases not matched to a gene: 9. CDR1 is MDHEN, CDR2 SYDVKM, per germline. CDR3 sequence reads: CASKRAGVGEQFF. In DNA, the CDR3 is TGTGCCAGCAAACGAGCGGGAGTTGGAGAGCAGTTCTTC.

The chain employs TRBV11-2 and TRBJ1-1; 7 positions match TRBD1. Germline V gene data show CDR1 as SGHAT and CDR2 as FQNNGV. This CDR3 has 13 amino acids. Germline trimming cut 6 bases from V and 5 bases from J; bases unmatched to any gene: 6. The DNA for the CDR3 is TGTGCCAGCAGACGACAGGGTATGACTGAAGCTTTCTTT. Protein: CASRRQGMTEAFF.

This chain connects TRBV19 to TRBJ2-3; 7 bases map to TRBD2. V was pared by 8 bases and J by 6 bases, with 14 bases of the junction left unmatched. Germline V gene lookup returns CDR1 LNHDA and CDR2 SQIVND (reference sequence). This CDR3 has 15 amino acids. The CDR3 reads CASGASAGWGDTQYF. Written as DNA, the CDR3 is TGTGCCAGTGGAGCATCAGCGGGGTGGGGGGATACGCAGTATTTT.

The chain recombines TRBV27 with TRBJ2-7, with 8 bases fitting TRBD1. V lost 3 bases, J lost 3 bases, and 1 base stayed unmatched. The germline V gene encodes CDR1 MNHEY and CDR2 SMNVEV (reference sequence). CDR3 length: 13 residues. This chain's CDR3 is CASSLTGDYEQYF. For the CDR3, the DNA is TGTGCCAGCAGTTTGACAGGGGACTACGAGCAGTACTTC.

J is TRBJ2-1 and V is TRBV10-3; D is possibly TRBD1 (5 bases). The CDR3 covers 13 residues. With 4 bases removed from V and 7 bases from J, the gap between germline ends came to 11 bases. Germline V lookup: CDR1 ENHRY, CDR2 SYGVKD. CDR3 in amino acids: CAISAQGNNEQFF. The CDR3 DNA reads TGTGCCATCAGTGCCCAGGGAAATAATGAGCAGTTCTTC.

The chain has TRBV7-8 and TRBJ2-7, with TRBD1 matching over 8 bases. The CDR3 covers 14 residues. The J segment lost 5 bases and the V segment lost 4 bases, leaving 7 bases of the junction unmatched. Germline lookup yields CDR1 SGHVS and CDR2 FQNEAQ. This CDR3 is CASSYWQGAHEQYF. CDR3 coding DNA: TGTGCCAGCAGCTATTGGCAGGGGGCACACGAGCAGTACTTC.

J is TRBJ2-3 and V is TRBV4-2, with 7 bases aligning to TRBD2. Looked up from germline, CDR1 is LGHNA and CDR2 is YNFKEQ. Losses at the gene ends were 5 bases for V and 6 bases for J; bases not matched to a gene: 8. The CDR3 spans 14 residues. CDR3 DNA: TGTGCCAGCAGCGGCGGGGAGGGTTCCGATACGCAGTATTTT. It encodes CASSGGEGSDTQYF.

V usage is TRBV7-9 and J usage is TRBJ1-4; possible D gene TRBD1, 5 bases. CDR1 SEHNR and CDR2 FQNEAQ come from the germline V gene (reference sequence). This CDR3 region has 12 residues. Deletions cut 5 bases from V and 12 bases from J, with 13 bases between. As DNA, the CDR3 is TGTGCCAGCAGCCTGCCGGGGACTGAACTGTTTTTT. Its protein is CASSLPGTELFF.

The chain recombines TRBV5-6 with TRBJ1-2; 10 nucleotides match TRBD1. The CDR3 sequence is 15 residues long. Trimming removed 3 bases from V and 3 bases from J; junction bases left unmatched: 5. Germline lookup yields CDR1 SGHDT and CDR2 YYEEEE. The CDR3 region has the DNA TGTGCCAGCAGCTATGGACAGGGGGTGCACTATGGCTACACCTTC. Translated: CASSYGQGVHYGYTF.

The chain has TRBV2 and TRBJ2-2, with D tentatively TRBD2 (5 bases). Deletions cut 3 bases from V and 0 bases from J, with 11 bases between. The CDR3 consists of 16 residues. CDR1 is SNHLY and CDR2 is FYNNEI in the germline V gene. The CDR3 here is CASSELKGANTGELFF. The CDR3 coding sequence is TGTGCCAGCAGTGAGTTGAAGGGAGCGAACACCGGGGAGCTGTTTTTT.

The V and J genes are TRBV6-5 and TRBJ2-5; 8 bases are a match to TRBD1. The CDR3 contains 16 residues. Germline trimming cut 0 bases from V and 3 bases from J; bases unmatched to any gene: 6. The germline V gene has CDR1 MNHEY and CDR2 SVGAGI. CDR3 sequence (DNA): TGTGCCAGCAGTTACTCGATGCGACAGGGGAAAGAGACCCAGTACTTC. This gives the protein CASSYSMRQGKETQYF.